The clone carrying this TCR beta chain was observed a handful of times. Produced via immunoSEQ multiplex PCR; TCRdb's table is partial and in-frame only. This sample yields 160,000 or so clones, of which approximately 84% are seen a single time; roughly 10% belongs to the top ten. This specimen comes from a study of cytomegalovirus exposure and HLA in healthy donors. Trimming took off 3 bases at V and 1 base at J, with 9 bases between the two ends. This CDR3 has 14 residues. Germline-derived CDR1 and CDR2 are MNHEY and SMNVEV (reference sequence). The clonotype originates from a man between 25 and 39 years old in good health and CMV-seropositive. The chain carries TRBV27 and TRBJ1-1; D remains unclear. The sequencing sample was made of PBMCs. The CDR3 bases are TGTGCCAGCAGTTTGACTCCCAGGAACACTGAAGCTTTCTTT. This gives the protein CASSLTPRNTEAFF.